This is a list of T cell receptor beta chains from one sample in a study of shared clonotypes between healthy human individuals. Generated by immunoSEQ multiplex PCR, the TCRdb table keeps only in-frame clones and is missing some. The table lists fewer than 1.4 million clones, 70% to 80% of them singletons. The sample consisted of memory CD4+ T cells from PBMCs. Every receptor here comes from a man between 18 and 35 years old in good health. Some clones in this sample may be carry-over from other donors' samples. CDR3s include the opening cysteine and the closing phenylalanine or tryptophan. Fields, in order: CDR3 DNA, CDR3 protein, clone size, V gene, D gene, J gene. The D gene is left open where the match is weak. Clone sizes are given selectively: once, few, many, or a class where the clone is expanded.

TGTGCCAGCAGCCAAGAGGGCGGGAGGCCGTACGAGCAGTACTTC,CASSQEGGRPYEQYF,.,TRBV4-2,TRBD2,TRBJ2-7
TGTGCCAGCAGCGGCAGGGCCGATCAGCCCCAGCATTTT,CASSGRADQPQHF,.,TRBV11-2,.,TRBJ1-5
TGTGCCAGTAGCACAACTAGCGGGAGTACGTATGAGCAGTTCTTC,CASSTTSGSTYEQFF,.,TRBV19,TRBD2,TRBJ2-1
TGTGCCAGCAGTTCGGACAGTTCCTACGAGCAGTACTTC,CASSSDSSYEQYF,.,TRBV7-2,.,TRBJ2-7
TGTGCCAGCAGTCCCAGGATTATATACCAAGAGACCCAGTACTTC,CASSPRIIYQETQYF,.,TRBV28,.,TRBJ2-5
TGTGCCAGCAGCTTAAGGTTGCGCGGGGATACGCAGTATTTT,CASSLRLRGDTQYF,once,TRBV7-3,.,TRBJ2-3
TGTGCCAGTAGCCCGAGACTAGCTGAAGAGCAGTTCTTC,CASSPRLAEEQFF,.,TRBV19,TRBD2,TRBJ2-1
TGCGCCAGCAGCTTGGAGGGGCAATTCTCCTACAATGAGCAGTTCTTC,CASSLEGQFSYNEQFF,.,TRBV5-1,.,TRBJ2-1
TGCAGCGTTGAAGGTCGGACCCGGCCTCCCGGGTCGCCCCAGCATTTT,CSVEGRTRPPGSPQHF,.,TRBV29-1,.,TRBJ1-5
TGTGCCAGCAGCTTTTTAAGACAAGAGACCCAGTACTTC,CASSFLRQETQYF,few,TRBV7-9,.,TRBJ2-5
TGTGCCAGCAGCTTAGGCCTAAGGCCAGGGAGGGGTGATACTGAAGCTTTCTTT,CASSLGLRPGRGDTEAFF,many,TRBV13,.,TRBJ1-1
TGCAGTGCTAGGTCGGAAAACGAGCAGTACTTC,CSARSENEQYF,.,TRBV20-1,.,TRBJ2-7
TGTGCCAGCAGTGATAGGAGCCAGGGGTTGACCCAGTACTTC,CASSDRSQGLTQYF,.,TRBV2,.,TRBJ2-5
TGTGCCAGCAGCTTGGACGGGCTAGCGGGAGTTACAGATACGCAGTATTTT,CASSLDGLAGVTDTQYF,few,TRBV5-6,TRBD2,TRBJ2-3
TGCGCCAGCAGCTCGACTAGCGGAATCTACAATGAGCAGTTCTTC,CASSSTSGIYNEQFF,.,TRBV5-1,TRBD2,TRBJ2-1
TGTGCCAGCCGGTCGTTTTCCTGGGGCTACACCTTC,CASRSFSWGYTF,.,TRBV28,.,TRBJ1-2
TGTGCCAGCAGTTACCAAGGAGCCCAGCATTTT,CASSYQGAQHF,.,TRBV6-6,.,TRBJ1-5
TGCGCCAGCAGCGACCCTAGAGGCGGCTACGAGCAGTACTTC,CASSDPRGGYEQYF,.,TRBV5-1,.,TRBJ2-7
TGTGCCAGCAGGAGTCCGGGACAGGGTGGCGAGCAGTACTTC,CASRSPGQGGEQYF,once,TRBV2,TRBD1,TRBJ2-7
TGTGCCAGCAGCCCGGGACAGGGGATGAGTACGCAGTATTTT,CASSPGQGMSTQYF,.,TRBV2,TRBD1,TRBJ2-3
TGTGCCAGCAGCTTAGCGCGGGGACAGGGGAATAATGAAAAACTGTTTTTT,CASSLARGQGNNEKLFF,.,TRBV7-8,TRBD1,TRBJ1-4
TGTGCCAGCAGTTCCTACAGGATTGAAGCTTTCTTT,CASSSYRIEAFF,.,TRBV28,.,TRBJ1-1
TGTGCCAGCAGCCCGTTAAGGGGGGACGATAAGAACACTGAAGCTTTCTTT,CASSPLRGDDKNTEAFF,.,TRBV7-9,.,TRBJ1-1
TGTGCCAGCAGCTACCCGTGGACTACACTAAATGAGCAGTTCTTC,CASSYPWTTLNEQFF,.,TRBV5-4,.,TRBJ2-1
TGCGCCAGCAGCCAAGAGATAGAGCTCTCTGGAAACACCATATATTTT,CASSQEIELSGNTIYF,.,TRBV4-1,.,TRBJ1-3
TGTGCCAGTAGATCCCGGCTAGCGGGGGTCTACGAGCAGTACTTC,CASRSRLAGVYEQYF,once,TRBV19,TRBD2,TRBJ2-7
TGTGCCAGCGTAGAGCGGGGGCTATACGAGCAGTACTTC,CASVERGLYEQYF,.,TRBV6-1,TRBD2,TRBJ2-7
TGTGCCAGCAGTTTCCCCGACAGAACCTATGGCTACACCTTC,CASSFPDRTYGYTF,.,TRBV28,.,TRBJ1-2
TGTGCCAGTAGTATAACGGCAAAGAACACTGAAGCTTTCTTT,CASSITAKNTEAFF,few,TRBV19,.,TRBJ1-1
TGTGCCAGCAGCAAGGGAGTAGACTACGAGCAGTACTTC,CASSKGVDYEQYF,.,TRBV5-4,.,TRBJ2-7
TGTGCCATCAGTGAGTCAAATGGGGGGGATCAGCCCCAGCATTTT,CAISESNGGDQPQHF,.,TRBV10-3,.,TRBJ1-5
TGTGCCAGCTCACTATGGACTAGCGGGAGTATCGAGCAGTACTTC,CASSLWTSGSIEQYF,.,TRBV18,TRBD2,TRBJ2-7
TGCGCCAGCAGCCAAGAGGGTGCTAGCGGGAGAGAGACCCAGTACTTC,CASSQEGASGRETQYF,many,TRBV4-3,TRBD2,TRBJ2-5
TGTGCCAGCAGCAAAGGACTAGCGGGAGGCTCTCGCTCCTACGAGCAGTACTTC,CASSKGLAGGSRSYEQYF,.,TRBV21-1,.,TRBJ2-7
TGTGCCAGCAGCTGGACTCGACAAGAGACCCAGTACTTC,CASSWTRQETQYF,.,TRBV7-6,.,TRBJ2-5
TGTGCCAGCTCACCGACAGCGGACTATTACGAGCAGTACTTC,CASSPTADYYEQYF,.,TRBV18,.,TRBJ2-7
TGTGCCAGCAGCTTAGCGAGGGGACAGTCATATAACTATGGCTACACCTTC,CASSLARGQSYNYGYTF,.,TRBV7-8,TRBD1,TRBJ1-2
TGTGCCAGTAGTAGAACCTTTAGCGGGAGGGCCCATAGCACAGATACGCAGTATTTT,CASSRTFSGRAHSTDTQYF,.,TRBV19,TRBD2,TRBJ2-3
TGTGCCAGCAGTTTTTCGGGGTATGGCTACACCTTC,CASSFSGYGYTF,.,TRBV28,.,TRBJ1-2
TGTGCCAGCAGCCAGGGGGCCAACTACAATGAGCAGTTCTTC,CASSQGANYNEQFF,.,TRBV11-3,TRBD1,TRBJ2-1
TGCAGCGTTCGACAGGGAAGCTATGAAAAACTGTTTTTT,CSVRQGSYEKLFF,.,TRBV29-1,TRBD1,TRBJ1-4
TGTGCCAGCAGCGCACCTTACAGGGGGTCGAACACCGGGGAGCTGTTTTTT,CASSAPYRGSNTGELFF,.,TRBV9,TRBD1,TRBJ2-2
TGCAGCGTTGACGGGACTACTAACGGTAGTGACAATGAGCAGTTCTTC,CSVDGTTNGSDNEQFF,once,TRBV29-1,TRBD2,TRBJ2-1
TGTGCCAGCAGTGAAGTACTAGCGGGGCCCTACGAGCAGTACTTC,CASSEVLAGPYEQYF,.,TRBV6-1,TRBD2,TRBJ2-7
TGTGCCAGCAGCTACAGGACAGTTTTCTATGGCTACACCTTC,CASSYRTVFYGYTF,.,TRBV7-2,.,TRBJ1-2
TGCAGCGTTGAACCATCTAGCGTTTTCTTCTCCTACAATGAGCAGTTCTTC,CSVEPSSVFFSYNEQFF,.,TRBV29-1,.,TRBJ2-1
TGTGCCAGCAGTAGACAGGGGGACTCCTACAATGAGCAGTTCTTC,CASSRQGDSYNEQFF,.,TRBV6-5,TRBD1,TRBJ2-1
TGTGCCAGCACGCGAAGGCGTCCGTACAATGAGCAGTTCTTC,CASTRRRPYNEQFF,.,TRBV28,.,TRBJ2-1
TGTGCCAGCAGCCGTAGAGGGGGGCGTTCGGCCTACAATGAGCAGTTCTTC,CASSRRGGRSAYNEQFF,.,TRBV27,.,TRBJ2-1
TGCGCCAGCAGTGTCCAACCTAGCGGGCAAGAGACCCAGTACTTC,CASSVQPSGQETQYF,.,TRBV5-1,TRBD2,TRBJ2-5
TGTGCCAGCATCACGATGATTAGCGCAGATACGCAGTATTTT,CASITMISADTQYF,.,TRBV11-2,.,TRBJ2-3
TGTGCCAGCAGCTTAACGGGAGCCACCCGCACAGATACGCAGTATTTT,CASSLTGATRTDTQYF,.,TRBV7-9,.,TRBJ2-3
TGCGCCAGCAGCAGGGGGACAGGATCTAACTATGGCTACACCTTC,CASSRGTGSNYGYTF,.,TRBV5-1,TRBD1,TRBJ1-2
TGCGCCAGCAGTCAATCGAGGGGGAACACTGAAGCTTTCTTT,CASSQSRGNTEAFF,.,TRBV23-1,.,TRBJ1-1
TGTGCCAGCAGTTTTACGCCGGACAGGTCGAACACCGGGGAGCTGTTTTTT,CASSFTPDRSNTGELFF,many,TRBV7-2,TRBD1,TRBJ2-2
TGTGCCAGTCACCCCGGGACTAGCGGCTTCAATGAGCAGTTCTTC,CASHPGTSGFNEQFF,.,TRBV28,TRBD2,TRBJ2-1
TGCAGCGTGGACAGGGGGCTTACTGAAGCTTTCTTT,CSVDRGLTEAFF,.,TRBV29-1,TRBD1,TRBJ1-1
TGCGCCAGCAGCCAACCCGGGGGGAGGGCCTATACAGATACGCAGTATTTT,CASSQPGGRAYTDTQYF,.,TRBV4-1,TRBD2,TRBJ2-3
TGTGCCAGCAGGACCCAGGGGACCTACGAGCAGTACTTC,CASRTQGTYEQYF,.,TRBV28,.,TRBJ2-7